These 16 T cell receptor beta chains originate from one sample sequenced in a study of identifying expanded T cells in peripheral blood. Libraries were prepared by immunoSEQ multiplex PCR; TCRdb keeps only in-frame clonotypes and omits some of them. The sample lists 80,000 or so clones; 84% were seen once. What was sequenced was blood. These TCRs come from a person aged 18-70 years in good health.

The chain has TRBV5-6 and TRBJ2-7, with TRBD2 matching over 8 bases. CDR3 length equals 14 residues. The J segment lost 11 bases and the V segment lost 0 bases, leaving 10 bases of the junction unmatched. Germline V gene sequence: CDR1 SGHDT, CDR2 YYEEEE. The CDR3 DNA sequence: TGTGCCAGCAGCTTGGGGGGTGGTAGCGGGAATGAGTACTTC. Translation gives CASSLGGGSGNEYF.

This chain joins TRBV9 and TRBJ2-1; no firm D call. Trimming pared 3 bases from V and 0 bases from J, leaving 4 bases between. The CDR3 extends over 13 amino acids. CDR1 is SGDLS and CDR2 is YYNGEE in the germline V gene. The CDR3 loop is CASSGGSYNEQFF. DNA for the CDR3: TGTGCCAGCAGCGGGGGCTCCTACAATGAGCAGTTCTTC.

The rearrangement uses TRBV7-9 and TRBJ1-3; a weak D match, TRBD1 (5 bases). Trimming shortened V by 5 bases and J by 2 bases, and 7 bases separated the two germline ends. Per the germline V gene, CDR1 is SEHNR and CDR2 is FQNEAQ (reference sequence). CDR3 size: 13 residues. The CDR3 spells CASSLDTGNTIYF. The CDR3 DNA sequence: TGTGCCAGCAGCCTGGACACTGGAAACACCATATATTTT.

This chain connects TRBV6-5 to TRBJ1-2, with D perhaps matching TRBD1 (5 bases). Trimming took off 5 bases at V and 6 bases at J, with 16 bases between the two ends. The CDR3 is made up of 14 amino acids. Germline values: CDR1 MNHEY, CDR2 SVGAGI. As DNA, the CDR3 is TGTGCCAGCAGTCGCGACAGTTACACCCATGGCTACACCTTC. Encoded protein: CASSRDSYTHGYTF.

The rearrangement links TRBV5-6 to TRBJ2-5, with 8 bases fitting TRBD1. V gave up 5 bases and J gave up 3 bases; unmatched junction bases: 3. CDR1 and CDR2 from the germline V gene are SGHDT and YYEEEE. The CDR3 consists of 13 residues. DNA for the CDR3: TGTGCCAGCAGGGGACAGGAGAAAGAGACCCAGTACTTC. Translating gives CASRGQEKETQYF.

This clone came up once. The chain joins TRBV2 to TRBJ2-3, with 7 bases identical to TRBD2. V was clipped by 5 bases and J by 2 bases; unmatched bases: 7. The CDR3 spans 15 residues. CDR1 is SNHLY and CDR2 is FYNNEI in the germline V gene. In DNA form, the CDR3 reads TGTGCCAGCAGTACCCGGGAGGTCCACACAGATACGCAGTATTTT. This translates into CASSTREVHTDTQYF.

This rearrangement joins TRBV2 to TRBJ1-2, with 7 bases lining up with TRBD1. V shed 7 bases, J shed 4 bases, and the junction held 12 bases outside the gene matches. The CDR3 extends over 15 amino acids. Germline lookup yields CDR1 SNHLY and CDR2 FYNNEI. The CDR3 region is CASTGDSPSSYGYTF. In DNA form, the CDR3 reads TGTGCCAGCACCGGGGACAGCCCATCGAGCTATGGCTACACCTTC.

The chain recombines TRBV9 with TRBJ2-3; no clear D. The ends were cut back, 1 base at V and 1 base at J, with 7 bases in the middle. The CDR3 is 14 residues long. The germline V gene has CDR1 SGDLS and CDR2 YYNGEE. The DNA for the CDR3 is TGTGCCAGCAGCGTACCGGGCGGCACAGATACGCAGTATTTT. Protein product: CASSVPGGTDTQYF.

The V and J genes are TRBV7-2 and TRBJ1-1; the D gene is possibly TRBD1 (6 bases). Trimming removed 5 bases at V and 6 bases at J, with 10 bases between. Germline CDR1 is SGHTA and CDR2 is FQGNSA. This CDR3 contains 12 residues. CDR3 residues: CASSLGTPEAFF. For the CDR3, the DNA is TGTGCCAGCAGCCTTGGGACACCTGAAGCTTTCTTT.

This chain joins TRBV7-8 and TRBJ2-7; D is possibly TRBD1 (5 bases). V lost 4 bases and J lost 0, with 10 bases in between. The CDR3 sequence is 14 residues long. Germline CDR1 SGHVS, CDR2 FQNEAQ. CDR3 nucleotides: TGTGCCAGCAGCTGGACACCCAGCTCCTACGAGCAGTACTTC. As protein: CASSWTPSSYEQYF. The whole variable domain, filled in from reference TRBV7-8 and TRBJ2-7, reads GAGVSQSPRYKVAKRGQDVALRCDPISGHVSLFWYQQALGQGPEFLTYFQNEAQLDKSGLPSDRFFAERPEGSVSTLKIQRTQQEDSAVYLCASSWTPSSYEQYFGPGTRLTVT.

This chain uses TRBV28 with TRBJ2-7, with 8 positions matching TRBD2. Germline loops: CDR1 MDHEN, CDR2 SYDVKM. V lost 6 bases, J lost 2 bases, and 6 bases stayed unmatched. This CDR3 contains 14 residues. Written as DNA, the CDR3 is TGTGCCAGCAGCGGGGGGGGTCTACCCTACGAGCAGTACTTC. It is translated as CASSGGGLPYEQYF.

J is TRBJ2-5 and V is TRBV7-9; the D is unclear. Germline CDR1 and CDR2: SEHNR and FQNEAQ (reference sequence). The CDR3 has 14 amino acids. The V end was cut by 0 bases, the J end by 1 base, with 6 bases between. The DNA for the CDR3 is TGTGCCAGCAGCTTAGCTAGGGTCCAAGAGACCCAGTACTTC. This codes for CASSLARVQETQYF.

The V gene is TRBV14, the J gene TRBJ2-7; 9 bases line up with TRBD1. The CDR3 totals 12 residues. Germline CDR1 and CDR2: SGHDN and FVKESK. V was clipped by 4 bases and J by 7 bases; unmatched bases: 2. In DNA, the CDR3 is TGTGCCAGCAGCCGGGACAGGGTGGAGCAGTACTTC. This translates into CASSRDRVEQYF.

This clone was counted a few times. V is TRBV5-1 and J is TRBJ2-7, with 7 bases that match TRBD2. The germline V gene has CDR1 SGHRS and CDR2 YFSETQ. V lost 1 base, J lost 5 bases, and 3 bases stayed unmatched. The length of the CDR3 is 13 residues. This CDR3 reads CASSLNREDEQYF. The DNA of the CDR3 is TGCGCCAGCAGCTTGAATCGGGAGGACGAGCAGTACTTC.

V usage is TRBV5-1 and J usage is TRBJ2-1; D is possibly TRBD1 or TRBD2 (5 bases each). CDR3 length equals 15 residues. CDR1 is SGHRS and CDR2 is YFSETQ in the germline V gene. V was clipped by 0 bases and J by 2 bases, with 9 bases between them. Here the CDR3 DNA reads TGCGCCAGCAGCTTGGGGGACGAGGCCTACAATGAGCAGTTCTTC. Its translation: CASSLGDEAYNEQFF.

This chain uses TRBV14 with TRBJ2-2; weak D call: TRBD2 (5 bases). The V end lost 0 bases, the J end lost 7 bases, and 12 bases lay between the germline ends. The CDR3 runs to 15 residues. The germline V gene has CDR1 SGHDN and CDR2 FVKESK. The CDR3 bases are TGTGCCAGCAGCCAAGAAATGCGAGGGATCGGGGAGCTGTTTTTT. Protein sequence: CASSQEMRGIGELFF.